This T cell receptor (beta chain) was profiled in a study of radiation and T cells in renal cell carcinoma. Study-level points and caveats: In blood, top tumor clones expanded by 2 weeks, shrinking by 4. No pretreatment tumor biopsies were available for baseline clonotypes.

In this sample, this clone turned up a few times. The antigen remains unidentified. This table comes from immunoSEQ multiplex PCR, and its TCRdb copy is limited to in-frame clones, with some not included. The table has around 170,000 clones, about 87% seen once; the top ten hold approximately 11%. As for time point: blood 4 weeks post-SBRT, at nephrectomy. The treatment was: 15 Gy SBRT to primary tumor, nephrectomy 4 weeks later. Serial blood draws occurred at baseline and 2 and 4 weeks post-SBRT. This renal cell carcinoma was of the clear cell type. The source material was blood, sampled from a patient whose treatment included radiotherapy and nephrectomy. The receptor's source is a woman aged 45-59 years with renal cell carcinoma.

DNA of the CDR3: TGTGCCAGCAGCTTAGCGCCGGGGCAGTTCTTC. Protein product: CASSLAPGQFF. This sequence joins TRBV7-2 and TRBJ2-1; D unclear. The CDR3 contains 11 residues. Germline lookup yields CDR1 SGHTA and CDR2 FQGNSA. V lost 0 bases and J 12 bases, leaving 6 bases between the germline ends.